Shown below are 25 T cell receptor beta chains from a single sample sequenced in a study of cytotoxic CD8 clonotypes in ibrutinib-treated CLL. Sequenced by immunoSEQ multiplex PCR; TCRdb stores in-frame clones only, minus some. The repertoire holds about 50,000 clones, with roughly 63% as singletons. Here the sequenced sample was PBMCs, taken after 24 months of ibrutinib treatment. The receptors here all came from a human donor with chronic lymphocytic leukemia.

This chain connects TRBV5-1 to TRBJ1-4, with D hard to call. V lost 3 bases and J lost 2, with 11 bases in between. The CDR3 has 15 residues. Germline CDR1 and CDR2: SGHRS and YFSETQ. CDR3 DNA: TGCGCCAGCAGCTCACGACCTGGGACTAATGAAAAACTGTTTTTT. It yields the protein CASSSRPGTNEKLFF.

The gene calls are TRBV11-2 and TRBJ1-4; D call uncertain. This CDR3 comprises 12 residues. Trimming removed 4 bases at V and 4 bases at J, with 4 bases between. Germline lookup yields CDR1 SGHAT and CDR2 FQNNGV. CDR3 region: CASSSDNEKLFF. CDR3 nucleotide sequence: TGTGCCAGCAGCTCGGATAATGAAAAACTGTTTTTT. Drawing the rest from reference TRBV11-2 and TRBJ1-4, the complete variable domain is EAGVAQSPRYKIIEKRQSVAFWCNPISGHATLYWYQQILGQGPKLLIQFQNNGVVDDSQLPKDRFSAERLKGVDSTLKIQPAKLEDSAVYLCASSSDNEKLFFGSGTQLSVL.

This chain joins TRBV2 and TRBJ1-1, with D maybe TRBD1 (5 bases). V shed 6 bases and J shed 1 base, with 9 bases lying between them. This CDR3 has 13 residues. Germline lookup yields CDR1 SNHLY and CDR2 FYNNEI. For the CDR3, the DNA is TGTGCCAGCAGCCTGGACACGAACACTGAAGCTTTCTTT. Its translation is CASSLDTNTEAFF.

This clone was counted between two and nine times. The chain combines TRBV11-2 with TRBJ1-6; maybe TRBD1 (5 bases). Germline V gene data show CDR1 as SGHAT and CDR2 as FQNNGV. V lost 2 bases and J 8 bases, leaving 13 bases between the germline ends. This CDR3 has 15 residues. CDR3 sequence reads: CASSLITGGDSPLHF. The CDR3 DNA follows: TGTGCCAGCAGCTTAATAACGGGAGGGGATTCACCCCTCCACTTT.

This clone came up a few times. The chain carries TRBV5-1 and TRBJ2-5, with D unresolved. This CDR3 is 14 amino acids long. Germline loops: CDR1 SGHRS, CDR2 YFSETQ. The ends were cut back, 0 bases at V and 1 base at J, with 7 bases in the middle. The CDR3 bases are TGCGCCAGCAGCTTGGTACAGCTCCAAGAGACCCAGTACTTC. This gives the protein CASSLVQLQETQYF.

The genes are TRBV15 and TRBJ1-4, with D possibly matching TRBD1 (5 bases). This CDR3 is 14 amino acids long. Germline CDR1 LNHNV, CDR2 YYDKDF (reference sequence). V shed 0 bases and J shed 8 bases, with 10 bases lying between them. CDR3 region: CATSRDLEGEKLFF. The CDR3 region has the DNA TGTGCCACCAGCAGAGATCTTGAGGGGGAAAAACTGTTTTTT.

Only a few counts were recorded for this clone. CDR3 DNA sequence: TGTGCCAGCACCTCGACAGGCACGGGCACCGGGGAGCTGTTTTTT. Its translation is CASTSTGTGTGELFF. The rearrangement uses TRBV27 and TRBJ2-2, with D perhaps TRBD1 (6 bases). There are 15 residues in the CDR3. Germline CDR1 is MNHEY and CDR2 is SMNVEV (reference sequence). Trimming took off 7 bases at V and 4 bases at J, with 16 bases between the two ends.

This clone has only a few counts. This chain connects TRBV2 to TRBJ1-5; 8 bases are shared with TRBD1. The CDR3 is made up of 16 amino acids. The V and J ends lost 7 bases and 4 bases, in that order; junction bases with no gene match: 12. The germline CDR1 and CDR2 sequences are SNHLY and FYNNEI. CDR3 coding DNA: TGTGCCAGCAAGTCCCAGGGGGCGTCGGGAAATCAGCCCCAGCATTTT. This encodes CASKSQGASGNQPQHF. Variable domain in full (rest from reference TRBV2 and TRBJ1-5): EPEVTQTPSHQVTQMGQEVILRCVPISNHLYFYWYRQILGQKVEFLVSFYNNEISEKSEIFDDQFSVERPDGSNFTLKIRSTKLEDSAMYFCASKSQGASGNQPQHFGDGTRLSIL.

This clone was seen more than once but under ten times. V is TRBV19 and J is TRBJ2-1, with TRBD2 identical over 10 bases. The germline V gene has CDR1 LNHDA and CDR2 SQIVND (reference sequence). This CDR3 spans 18 amino acids. The V and J ends lost 4 bases and 5 bases, in that order; junction bases with no gene match: 14. The CDR3 sequence: CASSNGLAGAHRNNEQFF. In DNA, the CDR3 is TGTGCCAGTAGTAACGGGCTAGCGGGGGCCCACAGAAACAATGAGCAGTTCTTC.

V is TRBV6-5 and J is TRBJ1-2; 10 nucleotides agree with TRBD1. The germline V gene has CDR1 MNHEY and CDR2 SVGAGI. The length of the CDR3 is 14 residues. With V trimmed by 5 bases and J by 2 bases, 2 bases remained unmatched. The CDR3 loop reads CASSRQGANYGYTF. The CDR3 DNA reads TGTGCCAGCAGTCGACAGGGGGCAAACTATGGCTACACCTTC.

The rearrangement joins TRBV5-6 to TRBJ2-4; D is perhaps TRBD1 (6 bases). Trimming shortened V by 5 bases and J by 2 bases, and 11 bases separated the two germline ends. CDR1 and CDR2 (germline): SGHDT, YYEEEE. The CDR3 length is 14 residues. CDR3 region: CASSGQGSKNIQYF. Here the CDR3 DNA reads TGTGCCAGCAGTGGTCAGGGGTCCAAAAACATTCAGTACTTC.

The chain has TRBV5-1 and TRBJ1-6, with TRBD1 identical over 10 bases. Germline loops: CDR1 SGHRS, CDR2 YFSETQ. V was clipped by 1 base and J by 5 bases; unmatched bases: 6. CDR3 length: 17 amino acids. CDR3 nucleotides: TGCGCCAGCAGCTTGAGGACAGGGGGAGACAATAATTCACCCCTCCACTTT. It is translated as CASSLRTGGDNNSPLHF. Based on the CDR3 plus reference TRBV5-1 and TRBJ1-6, the full variable domain is KAGVTQTPRYLIKTRGQQVTLSCSPISGHRSVSWYQQTPGQGLQFLFEYFSETQRNKGNFPGRFSGRQFSNSRSEMNVSTLELGDSALYLCASSLRTGGDNNSPLHFGNGTRLTVT.

The CDR3 DNA sequence: TGTGCCAGCGCTCAGCGGCCGGAGGAGAAAGCTTTCTTT. The encoded protein is CASAQRPEEKAFF. V usage is TRBV6-1 and J usage is TRBJ1-1, with D uncertain. V was shortened by 8 bases and J by 9 bases, with 19 bases between the two germline ends. Per the germline V gene, CDR1 is MNHNS and CDR2 is SASEGT. The CDR3 is 13 residues long.

The chain joins TRBV7-9 to TRBJ1-2, with 9 nucleotides matching TRBD1. The CDR3 length is 15 residues. The V segment lost 7 bases and the J segment 3 bases; nucleotides outside the gene matches: 9. CDR1 and CDR2 from the germline V gene are SEHNR and FQNEAQ (reference sequence). CDR3 residues: CASNVGDRDDYGYTF. In DNA form, the CDR3 reads TGTGCCAGCAACGTGGGGGACAGGGATGACTATGGCTACACCTTC.

This sequence joins TRBV1 and TRBJ1-6; the DNA was not used to check the table's D call, TRBD1. TRBV1 corresponds to a pseudogene. CDR3 size: 17 residues. The chain's CDR3 is CTSSQPRFWMTNSPLHF. DNA of the CDR3: TGCACCAGCAGCCAACCTCGCTTTTGGATGACAAATTCACCCCTCCACTTT.

The gene calls are TRBV25-1 and TRBJ1-6; D ambiguous. CDR3 length equals 13 residues. CDR1 and CDR2 from the germline V gene are MGHDK and SYGVNS. Between the trimmed V and J ends, which lost 4 bases and 9 bases, there was a span of 10 bases. As DNA, the CDR3 is TGTGCCAGCAGTGGCCACGTGGGTTCACCCCTCCACTTT. It yields the protein CASSGHVGSPLHF.

This clone is termed medium-sized (0.01 to 0.1%). This chain joins TRBV9 and TRBJ2-2, with 7 nucleotides matching TRBD1. The CDR3 totals 16 residues. V shed 0 bases and J 3 bases; nucleotides not matched to a gene: 5. Germline V gene lookup returns CDR1 SGDLS and CDR2 YYNGEE. In DNA form, the CDR3 reads TGTGCCAGCAGCGTAGGGGGACAGATCGACACCGGGGAGCTGTTTTTT. Amino acid sequence: CASSVGGQIDTGELFF. Using reference TRBV9 and TRBJ2-2 for the parts outside the CDR3, the full variable domain is DSGVTQTPKHLITATGQRVTLRCSPRSGDLSVYWYQQSLDQGLQFLIQYYNGEERAKGNILERFSAQQFPDLHSELNLSSLELGDSALYFCASSVGGQIDTGELFFGEGSRLTVL.

V is TRBV2 and J is TRBJ2-3; 10 bases fit TRBD2. Germline-derived CDR1 and CDR2 are SNHLY and FYNNEI. The CDR3 loop spans 16 amino acids. The trim removed 6 bases at V and 3 bases at J, leaving 9 bases unmatched. The CDR3 DNA reads as TGTGCCAGCAGAGCCTTCCTGGGACTAGCGACAGATACGCAGTATTTT. Its translation: CASRAFLGLATDTQYF.

The V gene is TRBV5-1, the J gene TRBJ2-6; the D gene is possibly TRBD1 (6 bases). Germline V CDR1 and CDR2: SGHRS, YFSETQ. This CDR3 is 15 amino acids long. V gave up 4 bases and J gave up 1 base, with 9 bases separating them. The CDR3 loop reads CASSAQGSGANVLTF. The CDR3 nucleotides read TGCGCCAGCAGCGCCCAGGGGTCTGGGGCCAACGTCCTGACTTTC.

The chain employs TRBV5-1 and TRBJ2-1; no definite D call. The CDR3 loop spans 14 amino acids. V was trimmed by 0 bases and J by 4 bases, leaving 8 bases between them. Germline V gene data show CDR1 as SGHRS and CDR2 as YFSETQ. The CDR3 nucleotides read TGCGCCAGCAGCTTGGACAGCTCTTACAATGAGCAGTTCTTC. It translates to CASSLDSSYNEQFF. Variable domain in full (rest from reference TRBV5-1 and TRBJ2-1): KAGVTQTPRYLIKTRGQQVTLSCSPISGHRSVSWYQQTPGQGLQFLFEYFSETQRNKGNFPGRFSGRQFSNSRSEMNVSTLELGDSALYLCASSLDSSYNEQFFGPGTRLTVL.

The CDR3 region is CSASRSAGREQYF. The CDR3 DNA reads as TGCAGCGCTTCCCGGTCGGCAGGACGCGAGCAGTACTTC. This chain uses TRBV29-1 with TRBJ2-7; D is undetermined. This CDR3 is built from 13 residues. Trimming took 7 bases from V and 6 from J, leaving 19 bases between them. CDR1 and CDR2 (germline): SQVTM, ANQGSEA.

This sequence joins TRBV27 and TRBJ1-4; TRBD1 is a possible D gene (6 bases). V dropped 5 bases and J dropped 0 bases, with 10 bases sitting between them. CDR3 length equals 15 residues. CDR1 is MNHEY, CDR2 SMNVEV, per germline (reference sequence). Written as DNA, the CDR3 is TGTGCCAGCAGTCGTAGGGGGTCAACTAATGAAAAACTGTTTTTT. Translating it yields CASSRRGSTNEKLFF.

V and J are TRBV27 and TRBJ2-7, with a tentative D call TRBD2 (6 bases). There are 13 residues in the CDR3. V was cut by 8 bases and J by 0 bases, with 11 bases left in between. Germline CDR1 is MNHEY and CDR2 is SMNVEV (reference sequence). The CDR3 DNA is TGTGCCAGCTGGCACGGGGGCTCCTACGAGCAGTACTTC. Translation gives CASWHGGSYEQYF.

The chain couples TRBV4-1 to TRBJ2-5; tentatively, D is TRBD1 (5 bases). The CDR3 extends over 13 amino acids. Germline assignment: CDR1 MGHRA and CDR2 YSYEKL. V gave up 3 bases and J gave up 5 bases, with 10 bases separating them. CDR3: CASSQAGIETQYF. The CDR3 nucleotides are TGCGCCAGCAGCCAGGCAGGGATCGAGACCCAGTACTTC.

In this sample, this clone turned up a few times. The rearrangement links TRBV11-3 to TRBJ2-1, with TRBD1 as a possible D gene (6 bases). The CDR3 totals 14 residues. Per germline, CDR1 SGHNT and CDR2 YENEEA. Deletions cut 5 bases from V and 7 bases from J, with 15 bases between. CDR3 in amino acids: CASSTGQFGNEQFF. CDR3 nucleotide sequence: TGTGCCAGCAGCACCGGACAGTTTGGGAATGAGCAGTTCTTC.